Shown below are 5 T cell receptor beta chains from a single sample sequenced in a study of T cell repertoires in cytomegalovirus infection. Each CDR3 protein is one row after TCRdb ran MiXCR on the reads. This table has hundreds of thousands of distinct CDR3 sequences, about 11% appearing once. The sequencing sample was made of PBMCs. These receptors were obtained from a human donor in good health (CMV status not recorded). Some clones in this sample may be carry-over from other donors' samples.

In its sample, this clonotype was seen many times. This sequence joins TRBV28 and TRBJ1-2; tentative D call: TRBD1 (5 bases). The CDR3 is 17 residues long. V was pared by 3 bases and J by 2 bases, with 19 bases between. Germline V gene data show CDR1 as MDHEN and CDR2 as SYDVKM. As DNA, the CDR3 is TGTGCCAGCAGTTTGAGTCGGGACTCTCAGAAGAACTATGGCTACACCTTC. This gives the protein CASSLSRDSQKNYGYTF.

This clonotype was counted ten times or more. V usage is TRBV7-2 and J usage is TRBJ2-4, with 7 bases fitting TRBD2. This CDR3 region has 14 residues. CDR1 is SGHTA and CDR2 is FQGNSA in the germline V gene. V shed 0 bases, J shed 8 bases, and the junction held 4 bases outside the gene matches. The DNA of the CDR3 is TGTGCCAGCAGCTTAGCGACTAGCCAGTACATTCAGTACTTC. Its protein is CASSLATSQYIQYF.

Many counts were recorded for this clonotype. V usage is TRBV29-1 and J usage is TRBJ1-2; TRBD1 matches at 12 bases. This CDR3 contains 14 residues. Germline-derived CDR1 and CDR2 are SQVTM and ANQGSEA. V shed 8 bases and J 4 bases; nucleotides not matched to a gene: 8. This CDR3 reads CSYQGDRGPYGYTF. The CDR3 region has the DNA TGCAGCTACCAAGGGGACAGGGGGCCCTATGGCTACACCTTC.

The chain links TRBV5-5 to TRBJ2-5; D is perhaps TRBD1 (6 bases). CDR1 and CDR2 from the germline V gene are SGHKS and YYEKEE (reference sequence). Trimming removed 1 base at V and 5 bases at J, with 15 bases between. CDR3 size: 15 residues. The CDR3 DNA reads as TGTGCCAGCAGCTTGACGGACAGCCCCGGTGAGACCCAGTACTTC. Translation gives CASSLTDSPGETQYF.

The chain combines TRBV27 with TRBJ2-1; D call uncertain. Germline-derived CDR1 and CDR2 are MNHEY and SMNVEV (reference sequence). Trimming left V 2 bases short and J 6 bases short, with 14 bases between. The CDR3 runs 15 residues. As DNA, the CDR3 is TGTGCCAGCAGTTTACCCTCGGACCCCGGCAATGAGCAGTTCTTC. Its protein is CASSLPSDPGNEQFF.